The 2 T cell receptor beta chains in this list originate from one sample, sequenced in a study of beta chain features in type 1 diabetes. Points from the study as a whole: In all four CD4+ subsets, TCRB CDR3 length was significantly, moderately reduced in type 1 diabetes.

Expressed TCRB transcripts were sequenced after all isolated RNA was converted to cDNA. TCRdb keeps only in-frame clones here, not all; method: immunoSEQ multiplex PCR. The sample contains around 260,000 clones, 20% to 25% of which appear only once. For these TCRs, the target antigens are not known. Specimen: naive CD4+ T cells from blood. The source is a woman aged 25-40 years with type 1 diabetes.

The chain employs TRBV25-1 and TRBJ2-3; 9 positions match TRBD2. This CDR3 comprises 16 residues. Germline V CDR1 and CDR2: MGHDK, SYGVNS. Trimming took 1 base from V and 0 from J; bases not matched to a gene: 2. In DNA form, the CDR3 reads TGTGCCAGCAGTGAATGGCTAGCGGGGAGCACAGATACGCAGTATTTT. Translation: CASSEWLAGSTDTQYF.

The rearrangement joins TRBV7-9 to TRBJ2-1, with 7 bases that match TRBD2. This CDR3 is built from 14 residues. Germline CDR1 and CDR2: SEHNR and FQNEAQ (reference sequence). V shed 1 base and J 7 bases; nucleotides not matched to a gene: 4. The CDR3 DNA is TGTGCCAGCAGCTTAGTCGCGGGAGTAAATGAGCAGTTCTTC. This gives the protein CASSLVAGVNEQFF. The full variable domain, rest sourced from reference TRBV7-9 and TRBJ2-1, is DTGVSQNPRHKITKRGQNVTFRCDPISEHNRLYWYRQTLGQGPEFLTYFQNEAQLEKSRLLSDRFSAERPKGSFSTLEIQRTEQGDSAMYLCASSLVAGVNEQFFGPGTRLTVL.